This T cell receptor beta chain was recovered during a study of blood T cell repertoires in COVID-19. V shed 8 bases and J shed 4 bases, with 14 bases lying between them. This CDR3 has 13 amino acids. Germline CDR1 MNHNY, CDR2 SVGAGI (reference sequence). Clones were sequenced by immunoSEQ multiplex PCR, and TCRdb holds only the in-frame ones, with some missing. The table has roughly 380,000 clones, more than 70% seen once. The source of this sequence is a woman in her sixties with COVID-19, enrolled during active disease. The gene calls are TRBV6-6 and TRBJ1-1; D possibly corresponds to TRBD1 (5 bases). The sequenced material came from peripheral blood. CDR3 region: CASQGLGATEAFF. DNA for the CDR3: TGTGCCAGCCAGGGCCTAGGGGCCACTGAAGCTTTCTTT.